The present TCR beta chain was sequenced within a study of spatial heterogeneity in lung cancer. The time point was: blood at routine non-recurrence follow-up after resection. Ten or more counts support this clonotype. This CDR3 contains 13 residues. V dropped 5 bases and J dropped 9 bases, with 14 bases sitting between them. TCRdb re-called the 5' RACE reads through MiXCR, storing one row per CDR3 protein. The table shows about 70,000 distinct CDR3 sequences, with around 8.9% occurring only once. The specimen was PBMCs, collected at follow-up. The rearrangement joins TRBV12-3 or TRBV12-4 to TRBJ2-1; maybe TRBD1 (6 bases). The receptor was derived from a female donor with early-stage non-small cell lung cancer. The CDR3 nucleotides are TGTGCCAGCAGTCCGACAGGCTGGGGTGAGCAGTTCTTC. This codes for CASSPTGWGEQFF.